This record covers a single T cell receptor beta chain. Its antigen is still unknown. The record originates from a study of cytomegalovirus exposure and HLA in healthy donors. Notes on the study in general: Upon later analysis, HLA-associated TCR beta chains proved more clonally expanded than other, equally common chains.

Primers included in the PCR were 60 Vbeta and 13 Jbeta primers. Produced via immunoSEQ multiplex PCR; TCRdb's table is partial and in-frame only. Of roughly 140,000 clones listed, about three quarters are singletons. The source of this sequence is a man aged 40-49 years in good health and CMV-seropositive. Sequenced sample: PBMCs.

The CDR3 protein is CASSFTSGRGYEQYF. The CDR3 nucleotides read TGTGCCAGCAGCTTCACTAGCGGGAGGGGCTACGAGCAGTACTTC. V usage is TRBV11-2 and J usage is TRBJ2-7, with 13 bases lining up with TRBD2. The CDR3 contains 15 residues. The J segment lost 3 bases and the V segment lost 3 bases, leaving 2 bases of the junction unmatched. Germline V gene data show CDR1 as SGHAT and CDR2 as FQNNGV.